This T cell receptor beta chain was recorded in a study of cytomegalovirus exposure and HLA in healthy donors. Across the whole study: The 110 or so validation repertoires were produced on the same platform as the approximately 620 repertoires of the first cohort. This was reported in a later analysis. Study-wide points: A subsequent analysis found that TCR clusters from the first cohort also tended to co-occur in the 90 to 150 validation repertoires, with 90% to 95% of cluster scores above 0.

A word on this clone: Antigen unknown.

Method: immunoSEQ multiplex PCR; TCRdb's copy keeps in-frame clones and lacks some. Of 150,000 or so clones listed, around nine tenths are singletons. Looked up from germline, CDR1 is SNHLY and CDR2 is FYNNEI. CDR3 length: 13 amino acids. Between the trimmed V and J ends, which lost 4 bases and 13 bases, there was a span of 14 bases. It was the approximately 110-subject validation cohort, separate from the roughly 700-subject first cohort, to which the donors belonged. Specimen: PBMCs. The receptor was isolated from a man aged 18 to 30 in good health and CMV-seropositive. The chain uses TRBV2 and TRBJ1-6, with TRBD1 as a possible D gene (5 bases). DNA of the CDR3: TGTGCCAGCAGTGGAAGGGGAAAGTCCCCCCTCCACTTT. This sequence encodes CASSGRGKSPLHF.